This T cell receptor (beta chain) comes out of a study of vaccination effects on CD4 cells after COVID-19. General observations from the study: At late timepoints after vaccination, vaccine- and infection-induced clones shrank markedly.

This clone appeared a few times. The target antigen is unknown. Germline loops: CDR1 SGHRS, CDR2 YFSETQ. The CDR3 has 18 amino acids. V trimming: 0 bases; J trimming: 1 base; junction bases outside the gene matches: 9. Here immunoSEQ multiplex PCR was the method, and the copy in TCRdb shows in-frame clones only, minus some. The sample consists of 45,000 or so clones, around 76% of them appearing once. Upon completion of approximately ten days in culture, CD4+ T cells were isolated. The clonotype comes from a human donor who had a prior SARS-CoV-2 infection. This chain links TRBV5-1 with TRBJ2-1, with 8 positions matching TRBD1. The specimen comprised CD4+ T cells from PBMCs cultured without peptide, sampled before COVID-19 vaccination. The CDR3 loop is CASSLAGQGTGSYNEQFF. In nucleotides, the CDR3 is TGCGCCAGCAGCTTGGCCGGACAGGGAACCGGATCCTACAATGAGCAGTTCTTC.